The following is a T cell receptor (beta chain) sequence with its context. What it binds is not known. The germline V gene encodes CDR1 MNHNY and CDR2 SVGAGI (reference sequence). This CDR3 region has 15 residues. V lost 1 base and J lost 6, with 16 bases in between. Assay used: immunoSEQ multiplex PCR; TCRdb lists only in-frame clones, some missing. The sample lists 75,000 to 85,000 clones, about 91% occurring once. The data are from a study of Tregs in tolerant kidney transplant recipients. Study findings and constraints: No direct test of biological reproducibility was done here.

Unstimulated Tregs (CD4+CD25+CD127-) and CD4+CD25- non-Tregs were sorted from PBMCs. This clonotype originated in a human donor who received a combined kidney and bone marrow transplant. The chain employs TRBV6-6 and TRBJ2-7, with a tentative D call TRBD1 (6 bases). The input for sequencing was Tregs from blood, taken before the transplant. The CDR3 sequence: CASSYLDRQAVEQYF. The CDR3 DNA sequence: TGTGCCAGCAGTTACTTGGATAGACAGGCTGTCGAGCAGTACTTC.